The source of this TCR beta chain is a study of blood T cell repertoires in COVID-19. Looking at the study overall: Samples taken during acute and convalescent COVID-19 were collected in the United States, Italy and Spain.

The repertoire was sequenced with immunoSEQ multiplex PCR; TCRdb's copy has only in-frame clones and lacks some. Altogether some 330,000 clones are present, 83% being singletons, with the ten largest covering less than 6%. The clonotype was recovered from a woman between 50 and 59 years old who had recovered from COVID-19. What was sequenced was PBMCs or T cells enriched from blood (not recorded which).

CDR3 nucleotide sequence: TGTGCCAGCAGCTTAGGGGCTAGCGGGAGAACAGATACGCAGTATTTT. Translating it yields CASSLGASGRTDTQYF. The chain links TRBV7-3 to TRBJ2-3, with TRBD2 matching 10 bases. Germline V gene sequence: CDR1 SGHTA, CDR2 FQGTGA. The CDR3 is 16 residues long. Trimming cost V 2 bases and J 3 bases; bases outside gene matches: 5.